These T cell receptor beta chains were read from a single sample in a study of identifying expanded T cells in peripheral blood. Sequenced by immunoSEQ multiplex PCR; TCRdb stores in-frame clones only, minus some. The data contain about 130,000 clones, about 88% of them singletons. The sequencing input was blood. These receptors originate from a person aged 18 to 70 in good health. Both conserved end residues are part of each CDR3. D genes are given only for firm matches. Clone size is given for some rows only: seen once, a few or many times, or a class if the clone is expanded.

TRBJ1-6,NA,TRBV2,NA,TGTGCCAGCCTACGCCAGAGATATAATTCACCCCTCCACTTT,CASLRQRYNSPLHF
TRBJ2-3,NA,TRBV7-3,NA,TGTGCCAGCAGCCCCGCGAGGGGGGGCACAGATACGCAGTATTTT,CASSPARGGTDTQYF
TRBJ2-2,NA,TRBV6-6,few,TGTGCCAGCAGGGACTCCCCCAGCACCGGGGAGCTGTTTTTT,CASRDSPSTGELFF
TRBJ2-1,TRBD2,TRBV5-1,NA,TGCGCCAGCAGCTTACCTAGCGGGAACCTTTACAATGAGCAGTTCTTC,CASSLPSGNLYNEQFF
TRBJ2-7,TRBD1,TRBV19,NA,TGTGCCAGTAGCTCCGGGACAGGGGCCTACGAGCAGTACTTC,CASSSGTGAYEQYF
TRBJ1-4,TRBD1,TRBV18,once,TGTGCCAGCTCACCAACCGGGACAGGGAATGAAAAACTGTTTTTT,CASSPTGTGNEKLFF
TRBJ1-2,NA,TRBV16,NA,TGTGCCAGCAGCCAAGGAGGGGCAAGTGACTATGGCTACACCTTC,CASSQGGASDYGYTF
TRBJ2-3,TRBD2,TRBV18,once,TGTGCCAGCTCACCAGCGGGAGCCACAGATACGCAGTATTTT,CASSPAGATDTQYF
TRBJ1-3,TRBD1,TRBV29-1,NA,TGCAGCGTTCGTGCCCAGGGACAGGGAAACACCATATATTTT,CSVRAQGQGNTIYF
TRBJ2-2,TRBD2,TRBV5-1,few,TGCGCCAGCAGCCCCGGACTAGCGGGGGGCAAGATCAAGGGGGAGCTGTTTTTT,CASSPGLAGGKIKGELFF
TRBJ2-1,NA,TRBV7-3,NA,TGTGCCAACAGCTTAGGGCGGGGAACCTACAATGAGCAGTTCTTC,CANSLGRGTYNEQFF
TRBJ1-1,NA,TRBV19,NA,TGTGCCAGTAGTATAGGGCGGAACACTGAAGCTTTCTTT,CASSIGRNTEAFF
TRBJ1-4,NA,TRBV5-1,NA,TGCGCCAGCAGCTGGATGGGACACAACGATGAAAAACTGTTTTTT,CASSWMGHNDEKLFF
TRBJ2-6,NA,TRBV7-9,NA,TGTGCCAGCAGCTTCTCCAGCGTAAGAAGCTCTGGGGCCAACGTCCTGACTTTC,CASSFSSVRSSGANVLTF
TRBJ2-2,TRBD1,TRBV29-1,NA,TGCAGCGTTGATGGAGGGGACAGGGGCGGGACCGGGGAGCTGTTTTTT,CSVDGGDRGGTGELFF
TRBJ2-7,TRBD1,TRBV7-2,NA,TGTGCCAGCAGCTTTGGGACAGGGAACTACGAGCAGTACTTC,CASSFGTGNYEQYF
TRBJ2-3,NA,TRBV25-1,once,TGTGCCAGCAGTGATACGGGAGGGGACAGGCCGACAGATACGCAGTATTTT,CASSDTGGDRPTDTQYF
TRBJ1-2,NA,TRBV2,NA,TGTGCCAGCAGTGAATCGGGGTATCCTAACTATGGCTACACCTTC,CASSESGYPNYGYTF
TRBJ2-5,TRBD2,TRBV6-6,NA,TGTGCCACCAGTCCTGATAGCGGGGGGGCCGAAGAGACCCAGTACTTC,CATSPDSGGAEETQYF
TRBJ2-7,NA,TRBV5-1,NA,TGCGCCAGCAGCTTGAGTAGGGACGAGCAGTACTTC,CASSLSRDEQYF
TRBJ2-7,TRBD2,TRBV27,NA,TGTGCCAGCAGCACCGGATTAGCGGGAGTCTACGAGCAGTACTTC,CASSTGLAGVYEQYF
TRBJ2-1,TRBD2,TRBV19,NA,TGTGCCAGTAGGGGGAGAGGGACTAGCGGTAATGAGCAGTTCTTC,CASRGRGTSGNEQFF
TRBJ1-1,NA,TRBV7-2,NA,TGTGCCAGCAGCCTCGTGAACACTGAAGCTTTCTTT,CASSLVNTEAFF
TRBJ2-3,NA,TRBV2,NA,TGTGCCAGCACTGCGGCGCTCACAGATACGCAGTATTTT,CASTAALTDTQYF
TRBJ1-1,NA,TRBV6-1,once,TGTGCCAGCAGTGAAGTATACAACACTGAAGCTTTCTTT,CASSEVYNTEAFF
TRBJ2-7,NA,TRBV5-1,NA,TGCGCCAGCAGCTTGGATCCGGGTTCCTACGAGCAGTACTTC,CASSLDPGSYEQYF
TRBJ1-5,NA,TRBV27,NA,TGTGCCAGCAGTTTCCAGGGGAGCAATCAGCCCCAGCATTTT,CASSFQGSNQPQHF
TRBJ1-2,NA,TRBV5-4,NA,TGTGCCAGCAGCCCCTCCCGGGGGGTCTTCGGTGGCTACACCTTC,CASSPSRGVFGGYTF
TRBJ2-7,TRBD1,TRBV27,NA,TGTGCCAGCAGTTTGAGGACAGGGAGGACCGAGCAGTACTTC,CASSLRTGRTEQYF
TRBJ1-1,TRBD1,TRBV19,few,TGTGCCAGTGGACCGGTGGACAGGGAATCCACTGAAGCTTTCTTT,CASGPVDRESTEAFF
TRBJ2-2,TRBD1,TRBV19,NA,TGTGCCAGTAGTATTTCGGGACAGGGTCGAACCGGGGAGCTGTTTTTT,CASSISGQGRTGELFF
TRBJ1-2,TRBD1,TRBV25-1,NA,TGTGCCAGCAACCAGGGGGGGGATGGCTACACCTTC,CASNQGGDGYTF
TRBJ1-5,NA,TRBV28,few,TGTGCCAGCAGTTCCCCCGGGGTCGGTCAGCCCCAGCATTTT,CASSSPGVGQPQHF
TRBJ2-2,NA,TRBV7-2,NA,TGTGCCAGCAGCGGCCAAAGAGACGCCGGGGAGCTGTTTTTT,CASSGQRDAGELFF